The clone carrying this T cell receptor beta chain occurred many times. Antigen specificity is unknown. The source of the sample is a study of read filtering for tumor transcriptome and immune sequencing. Trimming at V came to 1 base and at J to 3 bases, leaving 3 bases not matched to a gene. CDR3 length: 15 amino acids. From germline, CDR1 is SQVTM and CDR2 ANQGSEA. Study results and caveats: IR-seq and RNA-seq agreed better without single-read clonotypes.

This library used roughly 0.4 ug RNA and molecular barcoded adaptors spanning alpha/delta and beta/gamma chains. TCRdb processed the reads anew with MiXCR; each CDR3 protein has one entry. The data hold approximately 5,800 distinct CDR3 sequences, with less than 25% observed a single time. The source is a donor aged 40 or over with multiple myeloma. This chain links TRBV29-1 with TRBJ2-7; 13 positions agree with TRBD2. The sample taken for sequencing was a population of CD138-negative cells sorted from bone marrow. In DNA, the CDR3 is TGCAGCGTTGAAGCGGGACTAGCGGGAATCTACGAGCAGTACTTC. Its protein product is CSVEAGLAGIYEQYF.